The 20 T cell receptor beta chains given below trace back to one sample, sequenced in a study of blood T cell repertoires in COVID-19. Clones were sequenced by immunoSEQ multiplex PCR, and TCRdb holds only the in-frame ones, with some missing. The sample contains around 250,000 clones, 84% of which appear only once. The sequencing sample was made of peripheral blood. These receptors were obtained from a middle-aged woman who had recovered from COVID-19.

The chain combines TRBV28 with TRBJ2-7, with 10 nucleotides matching TRBD1. CDR1 is MDHEN and CDR2 is SYDVKM in the germline V gene. CDR3 length: 17 residues. V lost 4 bases, J lost 3 bases, and 12 bases stayed unmatched. This CDR3 is CASSSPTGGARLYEQYF. CDR3 nucleotides: TGTGCCAGCAGTTCCCCGACAGGGGGCGCGCGGCTCTACGAGCAGTACTTC.

V and J are TRBV7-9 and TRBJ1-4, with TRBD1 as a possible D gene (6 bases). Germline loops: CDR1 SEHNR, CDR2 FQNEAQ (reference sequence). V gave up 1 base and J gave up 8 bases, with 17 bases separating them. CDR3 size: 16 residues. CDR3 nucleotides: TGTGCCAGCAGCTTAGTAGGACAGCGCAAGAGGGAAAAACTGTTTTTT. This gives the protein CASSLVGQRKREKLFF. Full variable domain (missing parts from reference TRBV7-9 and TRBJ1-4): DTGVSQNPRHKITKRGQNVTFRCDPISEHNRLYWYRQTLGQGPEFLTYFQNEAQLEKSRLLSDRFSAERPKGSFSTLEIQRTEQGDSAMYLCASSLVGQRKREKLFFGSGTQLSVL.

The chain couples TRBV24-1 to TRBJ2-5; 8 nucleotides match TRBD2. This CDR3 spans 15 amino acids. The V segment lost 0 bases and the J segment 5 bases; nucleotides outside the gene matches: 4. The germline V gene has CDR1 KGHDR and CDR2 SFDVKD. The CDR3 coding sequence is TGTGCCACCAGTGATTTGATTAGCGGGGATGAGACCCAGTACTTC. Protein product: CATSDLISGDETQYF.

The chain couples TRBV28 to TRBJ1-3; TRBD1 might be the D (6 bases). CDR1 is MDHEN and CDR2 is SYDVKM in the germline V gene. The germline V and J ends were trimmed by 5 bases and 1 base, with 12 bases remaining between them. This CDR3 spans 15 amino acids. In DNA form, the CDR3 reads TGTGCCAGCAGTCCAATGAGGGGGTCTGGAAACACCATATATTTT. Protein sequence: CASSPMRGSGNTIYF.

The J gene is TRBJ2-7, the V gene TRBV5-5; 7 bases map to TRBD2. The V gene's germline CDR1 is SGHKS and CDR2 YYEKEE (reference sequence). Losses at the gene ends were 0 bases for V and 6 bases for J; bases not matched to a gene: 12. This CDR3 is 16 amino acids long. The chain's CDR3 is CASSLGGGSRGFEQYF. CDR3 DNA sequence: TGTGCCAGCAGCTTGGGCGGTGGGTCGCGGGGGTTCGAGCAGTACTTC.

Regarding this clone: One junction end does not reproduce the germline sequence, and a read error may be involved. The gene calls are TRBV5-1 and TRBJ2-7; TRBD2 is a possible D gene (6 bases). Germline V CDR1 and CDR2: SGHRS, YFSETQ. The CDR3 runs 14 residues. This CDR3 is CASTHTRDSHEQYF. Written as DNA, the CDR3 is TGCGCCAGCACGCACACCCGGGACTCCCACGAGCAGTACTTC.

The rearrangement uses TRBV2 and TRBJ2-1; TRBD1 matches 7 bases. The CDR3 has 15 residues. Germline V gene lookup returns CDR1 SNHLY and CDR2 FYNNEI. The V and J ends lost 4 bases and 6 bases, in that order; junction bases with no gene match: 9. CDR3 sequence reads: CASSGEIPGGNEQFF. CDR3 DNA: TGTGCCAGCAGTGGGGAGATACCAGGGGGCAATGAGCAGTTCTTC.

V and J are TRBV7-2 and TRBJ2-7, with D possibly TRBD1 on 6 matching bases. With 5 bases removed from V and 5 bases from J, the gap between germline ends came to 19 bases. This CDR3 has 15 residues. Germline V gene lookup returns CDR1 SGHTA and CDR2 FQGNSA. The CDR3 DNA reads TGTGCCAGCAGCCCTGGGTCAGGGGATCCCCACGAGCAGTACTTC. Amino acid sequence: CASSPGSGDPHEQYF.

The chain has TRBV6-5 and TRBJ1-1; TRBD1 agrees at 7 bases. The germline gives CDR1 MNHEY, CDR2 SVGAGI. V was pared by 0 bases and J by 3 bases, with 4 bases of the junction left unmatched. This CDR3 has 15 amino acids. This chain's CDR3 is CASSYSGRGDTEAFF. CDR3 nucleotides: TGTGCCAGCAGTTACTCGGGCAGGGGGGACACTGAAGCTTTCTTT.

This clone was detected only once. The rearrangement uses TRBV10-3 and TRBJ1-5; TRBD1 agrees at 8 bases. After removal of 0 bases from V and 6 bases from J, the junction contained 4 bases not matched to a gene. The CDR3 consists of 15 residues. Germline lookup yields CDR1 ENHRY and CDR2 SYGVKD. CDR3: CAISESWTGTQPQHF. The CDR3 DNA reads TGTGCCATCAGTGAGTCCTGGACAGGGACTCAGCCCCAGCATTTT.

This clone was recorded only once. This chain links TRBV5-1 with TRBJ2-5; 7 bases align to TRBD1. Germline V lookup: CDR1 SGHRS, CDR2 YFSETQ. Trimming cost V 3 bases and J 4 bases; bases outside gene matches: 6. The CDR3 spans 14 residues. CDR3 sequence (DNA): TGCGCCAGCAGCTGGGGGCGACAGGGAGAGACCCAGTACTTC. It specifies CASSWGRQGETQYF. The whole variable domain, filled in from reference TRBV5-1 and TRBJ2-5, reads KAGVTQTPRYLIKTRGQQVTLSCSPISGHRSVSWYQQTPGQGLQFLFEYFSETQRNKGNFPGRFSGRQFSNSRSEMNVSTLELGDSALYLCASSWGRQGETQYFGPGTRLLVL.

This clone was counted a few times. This chain connects TRBV5-6 to TRBJ2-2, with 9 bases aligning to TRBD1. Losses at the gene ends were 0 bases for V and 5 bases for J; bases not matched to a gene: 2. The CDR3 length is 15 residues. In germline, CDR1 is SGHDT, CDR2 YYEEEE. The CDR3: CASSLGQGVTGELFF. CDR3 nucleotide sequence: TGTGCCAGCAGCTTGGGACAGGGGGTAACCGGGGAGCTGTTTTTT.

This clone was observed a few times. V gene TRBV4-1 combines with J gene TRBJ1-3, with D possibly matching TRBD1 (5 bases). The CDR3 extends over 13 amino acids. Germline V gene lookup returns CDR1 MGHRA and CDR2 YSYEKL. Between the trimmed V and J ends, which lost 2 bases and 6 bases, there was a span of 8 bases. The CDR3 nucleotides read TGCGCCAGCAGCCAAACGGACACAAACACCATATATTTT. This gives the protein CASSQTDTNTIYF.

The J gene is TRBJ1-6, the V gene TRBV12-3 or TRBV12-4; D not resolved. This CDR3 is 12 amino acids long. The ends were cut back, 6 bases at V and 8 bases at J, with 8 bases in the middle. CDR3 region: CASSALDSPLHF. The CDR3 DNA sequence: TGTGCCAGCAGCGCGCTAGATTCACCCCTCCACTTT.

This clone was counted at least ten times. The chain has TRBV4-2 and TRBJ2-7; tentatively, D is TRBD1 (6 bases). Germline CDR1 is LGHNA and CDR2 is YNFKEQ. The CDR3 covers 13 residues. V was cut by 0 bases and J by 4 bases, with 7 bases left in between. The chain's CDR3 is CASSQDRGYEQYF. The CDR3 coding sequence is TGTGCCAGCAGCCAAGACAGGGGATACGAGCAGTACTTC.

The V call is TRBV3-1 (or the pseudogene TRBV3-2), the J call TRBJ1-5, with D unresolved. The CDR3 length is 12 residues. V lost 4 bases to trimming and J lost 6 bases, with 7 bases between them. The V gene's germline CDR1 is LGHDT and CDR2 YNNKEL (reference sequence). The CDR3 is CASSPGGQPQHF. The CDR3 DNA sequence: TGTGCCAGCAGCCCCGGCGGTCAGCCCCAGCATTTT.

This sequence joins TRBV6-6 and TRBJ1-2, with a tentative D call TRBD1 (5 bases). The CDR3 runs 16 residues. Germline V gene lookup returns CDR1 MNHNY and CDR2 SVGAGI (reference sequence). V lost 4 bases, J lost 2 bases, and 17 bases lay in between. The DNA of the CDR3 is TGTGCCAGCAGTTGGGCCGAGGACAACCTAAACTATGGCTACACCTTC. Protein sequence: CASSWAEDNLNYGYTF.

The chain employs TRBV19 and TRBJ2-7; TRBD1 might be the D (6 bases). The CDR3 runs 15 residues. The V end lost 5 bases, the J end lost 6 bases, and 20 bases lay between the germline ends. The germline V gene encodes CDR1 LNHDA and CDR2 SQIVND (reference sequence). CDR3 nucleotides: TGTGCCAGTAGTCCGCAGGGGCGACCTTGGGTCGAGCAGTACTTC. Translating it yields CASSPQGRPWVEQYF.

The J gene is TRBJ1-5, the V gene TRBV18; 9 bases match TRBD1. CDR1 is KGHSH and CDR2 is LQKENI in the germline V gene. The CDR3 is 16 residues long. Trimming at V came to 3 bases and at J to 6 bases, leaving 9 bases not matched to a gene. CDR3 bases: TGTGCCAGCTCACCCCAGGACAGGGGTATGGGTCAGCCCCAGCATTTT. It is translated as CASSPQDRGMGQPQHF.

This clone came up a few times. CDR3 nucleotides: TGCGCCAGCAGCCAAGACGGGGGACGGAGCAATCAGCCCCAGCATTTT. It codes for CASSQDGGRSNQPQHF. The chain combines TRBV4-1 with TRBJ1-5; D is possibly TRBD1 (5 bases). There are 16 residues in the CDR3. Trimming removed 0 bases from V and 1 base from J, with 10 bases in between. Germline CDR1 reads MGHRA; CDR2 reads YSYEKL.